These 14 T cell receptor beta chains were all obtained from the same sample, sequenced in a study of T cells in Graves' hyperthyroidism and ophthalmopathy. Using RNA transcripts as the source, TCR beta CDR3 regions were amplified. The HTBI primer set served for first-round RT-PCR of the TCR CDR3. TCRdb ran MiXCR on the multiplex PCR reads and lists one entry per CDR3 protein. The table shows hundreds of thousands of distinct CDR3 sequences, with about 15% occurring only once. Sequencing was done on a sample of blood. Source of these receptors: a woman aged 18-29 years with Graves' hyperthyroidism.

This clonotype was picked up many times. The chain is built from TRBV20-1 and TRBJ1-4; D gene ambiguous. Germline V CDR1 and CDR2: DFQATT, SNEGSKA (reference sequence). The length of the CDR3 is 13 residues. V was shortened by 3 bases and J by 0 bases, with 5 bases between the two germline ends. CDR3 region: CSASPTTNEKLFF. Here the CDR3 DNA reads TGCAGTGCTAGCCCTACAACTAATGAAAAACTGTTTTTT.

This clonotype has at least ten counts. The genes are TRBV29-1 and TRBJ1-1; D uncertain. Germline loops: CDR1 SQVTM, CDR2 ANQGSEA. The CDR3 has 11 amino acids. Trimming left V 8 bases short and J 1 base short, with 8 bases between. CDR3 protein: CSTRPNTEAFF. CDR3 DNA: TGCAGCACCCGTCCGAACACTGAAGCTTTCTTT.

This clonotype was seen many times. The rearrangement uses TRBV7-2 and TRBJ2-7; 9 nucleotides match TRBD1. V was pared by 3 bases and J by 4 bases, with 7 bases of the junction left unmatched. The germline V gene encodes CDR1 SGHTA and CDR2 FQGNSA. This CDR3 is built from 15 residues. The CDR3 sequence: CASSFKTGGGYEQYF. The DNA of the CDR3 is TGTGCCAGCAGCTTTAAGACAGGGGGTGGGTACGAGCAGTACTTC.

This clonotype was detected many times. The chain recombines TRBV12-3 or TRBV12-4 with TRBJ2-1, with a possible D match to TRBD2 (6 bases). The CDR3 contains 12 residues. With 3 bases removed from V and 11 bases from J, the gap between germline ends came to 11 bases. The CDR3 DNA is TGTGCCAGCAGTTTCCGCGGGACTCAGCAGTTCTTC. It yields the protein CASSFRGTQQFF.

This clonotype has at least ten counts. This sequence joins TRBV11-2 and TRBJ2-1; TRBD2 matches at 10 bases. This CDR3 spans 17 amino acids. Germline CDR1 reads SGHAT; CDR2 reads FQNNGV. Losses at the gene ends were 5 bases for V and 6 bases for J; bases not matched to a gene: 13. DNA of the CDR3: TGTGCCAGCAGCACCTCAACGGGACTAGCGTTCTTCAATGAGCAGTTCTTC. It specifies CASSTSTGLAFFNEQFF.

Many counts were recorded for this clonotype. The rearrangement joins TRBV29-1 to TRBJ2-7; the D is unclear. Germline V CDR1 and CDR2: SQVTM, ANQGSEA. V was trimmed by 0 bases and J by 2 bases, leaving 14 bases between them. The CDR3 is 15 amino acids. The CDR3 here is CSVEDPGQATYEQYF. CDR3 nucleotide sequence: TGCAGCGTTGAAGATCCAGGCCAGGCTACCTACGAGCAGTACTTC.

V gene TRBV7-3 combines with J gene TRBJ2-1; 8 bases fit TRBD1. Germline V gene data show CDR1 as SGHTA and CDR2 as FQGTGA. The CDR3 totals 20 residues. V lost 2 bases and J lost 3; bases outside the gene matches: 18. CDR3 amino acids: CASSLHRGTGSWGLYNEQFF. In DNA, the CDR3 is TGTGCCAGCAGCTTACACCGAGGGACAGGCTCCTGGGGTCTCTACAATGAGCAGTTCTTC.

This clonotype was picked up a small number of times. The rearrangement uses TRBV6-1 and TRBJ1-2, with D perhaps matching TRBD1 (6 bases). Germline assignment: CDR1 MNHNS and CDR2 SASEGT. The CDR3 runs to 13 residues. V shed 5 bases and J shed 4 bases, with 11 bases lying between them. The CDR3 DNA follows: TGTGCCAGCAGTCAGGGGATTATCTATGGCTACACCTTC. It is translated as CASSQGIIYGYTF.

In its sample, this clonotype was seen many times. The V gene is TRBV6-1, the J gene TRBJ2-7; 9 nucleotides line up with TRBD2. Germline CDR1 and CDR2: MNHNS and SASEGT. This CDR3 has 15 residues. V lost 6 bases, J lost 0 bases, and 6 bases stayed unmatched. The CDR3 region is CASSRGLAFSYEQYF. In DNA, the CDR3 is TGTGCCAGCAGCCGTGGACTAGCGTTCTCCTACGAGCAGTACTTC.

At least ten counts were recorded for this clonotype. J is TRBJ1-2 and V is TRBV18; 7 bases fit TRBD1. The V gene's germline CDR1 is KGHSH and CDR2 LQKENI. With V trimmed by 6 bases and J by 8 bases, 9 bases remained unmatched. This CDR3 region has 13 residues. The CDR3 reads CASSPDRAVGYTF. The CDR3 nucleotides read TGTGCCAGCTCTCCCGACAGGGCGGTGGGCTACACCTTC.

The rearrangement links TRBV12-3 or TRBV12-4 to TRBJ1-1; D unclear. This CDR3 is built from 13 residues. The V end was cut by 5 bases, the J end by 7 bases, with 14 bases between. CDR3 residues: CASSPPEGFEAFF. In DNA form, the CDR3 reads TGTGCCAGCAGTCCCCCTGAAGGTTTTGAAGCTTTCTTT.

A word on this clonotype: An end of the junction does not agree with germline; a read error may underlie this. The chain has TRBV6-9 and TRBJ1-5; D call uncertain. CDR3 size: 13 residues. The germline V gene has CDR1 MNHGY and CDR2 SVAAGI. The CDR3 sequence is CASSFGSWQPQHF. In DNA, the CDR3 is TGTGCTAGCAGTTTTGGCAGCTGGCAGCCCCAGCATTTT.

This clonotype has at least ten counts. This rearrangement joins TRBV4-1 to TRBJ1-1; D unclear. This CDR3 has 15 residues. V lost 0 bases and J lost 0, with 8 bases in between. The germline V gene encodes CDR1 MGHRA and CDR2 YSYEKL. The CDR3 region is CASSQEPYMNTEAFF. The CDR3 DNA reads TGCGCCAGCAGCCAAGAACCCTACATGAACACTGAAGCTTTCTTT.

V and J are TRBV14 and TRBJ2-7; 7 nucleotides match TRBD2. This CDR3 contains 15 residues. Germline lookup yields CDR1 SGHDN and CDR2 FVKESK. Losses at the gene ends were 0 bases for V and 1 base for J; bases not matched to a gene: 3. The CDR3 reads CASSQDWGGSYEQYF. CDR3 nucleotide sequence: TGTGCCAGCAGCCAAGATTGGGGGGGATCCTACGAGCAGTACTTC.